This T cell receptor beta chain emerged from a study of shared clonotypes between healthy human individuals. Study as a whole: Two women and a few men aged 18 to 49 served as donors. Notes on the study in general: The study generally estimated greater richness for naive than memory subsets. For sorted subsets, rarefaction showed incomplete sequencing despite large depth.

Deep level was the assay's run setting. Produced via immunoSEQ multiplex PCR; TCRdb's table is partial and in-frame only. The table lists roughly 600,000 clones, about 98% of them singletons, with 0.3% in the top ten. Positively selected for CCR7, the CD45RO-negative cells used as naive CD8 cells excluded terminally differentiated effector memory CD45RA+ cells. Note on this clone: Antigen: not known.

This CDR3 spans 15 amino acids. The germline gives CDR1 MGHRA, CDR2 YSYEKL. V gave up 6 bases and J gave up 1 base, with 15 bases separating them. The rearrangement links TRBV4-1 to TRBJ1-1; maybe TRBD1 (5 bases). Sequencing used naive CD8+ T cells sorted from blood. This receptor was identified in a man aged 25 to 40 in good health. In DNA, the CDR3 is TGCGCCAGCAGAGACGCGGGGAGGGGGAACACTGAAGCTTTCTTT. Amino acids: CASRDAGRGNTEAFF.